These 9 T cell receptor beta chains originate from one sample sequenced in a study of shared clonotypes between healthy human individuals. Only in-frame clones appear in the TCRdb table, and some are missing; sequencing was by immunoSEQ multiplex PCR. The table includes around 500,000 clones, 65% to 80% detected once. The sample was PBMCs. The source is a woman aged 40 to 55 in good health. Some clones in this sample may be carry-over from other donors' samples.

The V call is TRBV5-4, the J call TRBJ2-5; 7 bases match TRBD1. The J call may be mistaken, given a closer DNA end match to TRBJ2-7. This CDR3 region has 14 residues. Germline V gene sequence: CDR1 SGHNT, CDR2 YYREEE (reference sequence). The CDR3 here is CASSSRQGNYEQYF. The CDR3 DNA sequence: TGTGCCAGCAGCAGTCGACAGGGAAACTACGAGCAGTACTTC.

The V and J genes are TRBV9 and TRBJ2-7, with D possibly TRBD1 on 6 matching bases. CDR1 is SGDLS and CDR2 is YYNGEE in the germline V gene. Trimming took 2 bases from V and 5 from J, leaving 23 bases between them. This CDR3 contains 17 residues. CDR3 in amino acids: CASSVSNVGAGRDEQYF. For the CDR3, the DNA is TGTGCCAGCAGCGTCTCAAACGTGGGGGCTGGTAGGGACGAGCAGTACTTC.

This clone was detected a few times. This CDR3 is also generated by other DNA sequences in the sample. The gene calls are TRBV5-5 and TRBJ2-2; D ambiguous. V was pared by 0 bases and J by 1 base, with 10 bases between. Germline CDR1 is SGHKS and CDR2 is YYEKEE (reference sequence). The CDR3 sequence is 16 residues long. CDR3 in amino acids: CASSLGPRVNTGELFF. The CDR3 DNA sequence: TGTGCCAGCAGCTTGGGGCCCCGGGTGAACACCGGGGAGCTGTTTTTT.

The CDR3 spells CASSSQGANTGELFF. DNA of the CDR3: TGTGCCAGCAGCTCACAGGGGGCGAACACCGGGGAGCTGTTTTTT. The rearrangement uses TRBV7-2 and TRBJ2-2; TRBD1 matches 8 bases. The germline V gene encodes CDR1 SGHTA and CDR2 FQGNSA. The CDR3 covers 15 residues. Trimming at V came to 4 bases and at J to 0 bases, leaving 1 base not matched to a gene.

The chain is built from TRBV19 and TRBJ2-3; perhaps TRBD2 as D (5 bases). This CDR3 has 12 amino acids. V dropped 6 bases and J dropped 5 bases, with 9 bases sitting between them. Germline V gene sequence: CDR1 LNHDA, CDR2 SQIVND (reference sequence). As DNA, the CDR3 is TGTGCCAGTAGCCAAACTAGAGATACGCAGTATTTT. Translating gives CASSQTRDTQYF.

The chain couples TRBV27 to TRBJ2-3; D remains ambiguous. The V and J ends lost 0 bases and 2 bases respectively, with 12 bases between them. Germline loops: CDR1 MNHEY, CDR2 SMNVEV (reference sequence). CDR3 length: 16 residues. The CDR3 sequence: CASSLSVFLATDTQYF. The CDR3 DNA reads TGTGCCAGCAGTTTATCGGTCTTTCTGGCCACAGATACGCAGTATTTT.

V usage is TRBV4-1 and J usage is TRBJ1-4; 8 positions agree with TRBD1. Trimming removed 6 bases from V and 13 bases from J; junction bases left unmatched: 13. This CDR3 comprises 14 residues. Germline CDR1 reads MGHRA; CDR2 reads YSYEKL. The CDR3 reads CASRRQGSGEGLFF. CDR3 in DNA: TGCGCCAGCAGGCGACAGGGGTCCGGTGAGGGACTGTTTTTT.

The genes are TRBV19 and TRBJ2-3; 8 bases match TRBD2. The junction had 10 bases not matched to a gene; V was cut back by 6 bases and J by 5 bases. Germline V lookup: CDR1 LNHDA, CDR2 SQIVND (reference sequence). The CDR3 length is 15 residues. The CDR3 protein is CASSLGRVRVDTQYF. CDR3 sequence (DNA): TGTGCCAGTAGCCTCGGGAGGGTCAGGGTAGATACGCAGTATTTT. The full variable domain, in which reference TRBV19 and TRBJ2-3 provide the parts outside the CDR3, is DGGITQSPKYLFRKEGQNVTLSCEQNLNHDAMYWYRQDPGQGLRLIYYSQIVNDFQKGDIAEGYSVSREKKESFPLTVTSAQKNPTAFYLCASSLGRVRVDTQYFGPGTRLTVL.

As DNA, the CDR3 is TGTGCCAGTAAGGTTACAGGGGGGACCGCCGGGGAGCTGTTTTTT. Translation gives CASKVTGGTAGELFF. This rearrangement joins TRBV19 to TRBJ2-2; 8 bases agree with TRBD1. The CDR3 runs 15 residues. Germline V CDR1 and CDR2: LNHDA, SQIVND (reference sequence). J gave up 6 bases and V 7 bases, and 10 bases lay outside the gene matches.